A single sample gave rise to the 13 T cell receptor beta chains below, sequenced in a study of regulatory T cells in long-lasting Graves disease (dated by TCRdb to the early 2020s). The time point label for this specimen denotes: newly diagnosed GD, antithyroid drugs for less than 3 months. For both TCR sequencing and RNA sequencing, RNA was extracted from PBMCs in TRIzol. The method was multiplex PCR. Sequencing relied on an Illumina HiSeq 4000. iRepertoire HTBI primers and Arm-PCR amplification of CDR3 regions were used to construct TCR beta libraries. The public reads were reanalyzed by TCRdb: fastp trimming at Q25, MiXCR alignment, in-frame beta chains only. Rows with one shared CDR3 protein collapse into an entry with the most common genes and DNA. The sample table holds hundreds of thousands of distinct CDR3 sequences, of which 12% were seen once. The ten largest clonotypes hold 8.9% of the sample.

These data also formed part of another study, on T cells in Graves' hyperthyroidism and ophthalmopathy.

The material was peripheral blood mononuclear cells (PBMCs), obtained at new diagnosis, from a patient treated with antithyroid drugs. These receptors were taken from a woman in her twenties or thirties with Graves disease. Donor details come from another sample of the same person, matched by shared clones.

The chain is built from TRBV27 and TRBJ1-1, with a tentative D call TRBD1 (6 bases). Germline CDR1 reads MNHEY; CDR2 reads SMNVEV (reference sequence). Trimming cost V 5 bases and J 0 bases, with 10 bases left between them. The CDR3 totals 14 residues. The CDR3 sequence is CASSTPGVNTEAFF. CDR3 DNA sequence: TGTGCCAGCAGTACCCCAGGGGTGAACACTGAAGCTTTCTTT.

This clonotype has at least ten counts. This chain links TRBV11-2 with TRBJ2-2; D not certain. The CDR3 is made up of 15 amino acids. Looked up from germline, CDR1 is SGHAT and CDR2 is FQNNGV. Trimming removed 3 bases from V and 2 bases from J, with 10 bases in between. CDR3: CASSLDGVNTGELFF. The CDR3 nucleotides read TGTGCCAGCAGCTTGGATGGGGTTAACACCGGGGAGCTGTTTTTT.

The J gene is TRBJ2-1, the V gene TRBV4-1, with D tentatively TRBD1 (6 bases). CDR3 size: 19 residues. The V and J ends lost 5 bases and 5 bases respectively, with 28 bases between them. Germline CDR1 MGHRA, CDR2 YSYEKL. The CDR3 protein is CASSETATLQGLNHNEQFF. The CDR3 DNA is TGCGCCAGCAGCGAAACTGCCACCCTACAGGGCCTAAATCACAATGAGCAGTTCTTC.

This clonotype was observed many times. CDR3: CASSPQTGAQFF. Written as DNA, the CDR3 is TGTGCCAGCAGCCCCCAGACGGGAGCCCAGTTCTTC. This sequence joins TRBV7-9 and TRBJ2-1; D might be TRBD2 (6 bases). V was shortened by 5 bases and J by 13 bases, with 15 bases between the two germline ends. The CDR3 runs 12 residues. Germline loops: CDR1 SEHNR, CDR2 FQNEAQ (reference sequence).

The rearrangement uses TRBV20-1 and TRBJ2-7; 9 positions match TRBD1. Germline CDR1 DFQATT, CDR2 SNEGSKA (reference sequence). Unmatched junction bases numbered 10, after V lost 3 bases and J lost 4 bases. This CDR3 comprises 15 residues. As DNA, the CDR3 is TGCAGTGCTAGGGGCTCCGGGACAGGGTTGTACGAGCAGTACTTC. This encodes CSARGSGTGLYEQYF.

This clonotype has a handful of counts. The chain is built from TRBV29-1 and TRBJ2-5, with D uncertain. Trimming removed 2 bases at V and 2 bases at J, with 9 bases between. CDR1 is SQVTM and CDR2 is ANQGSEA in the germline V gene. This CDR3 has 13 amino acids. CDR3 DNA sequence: TGCAGCGTTGAAATTTTCAGGCAAGAGACCCAGTACTTC. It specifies CSVEIFRQETQYF.

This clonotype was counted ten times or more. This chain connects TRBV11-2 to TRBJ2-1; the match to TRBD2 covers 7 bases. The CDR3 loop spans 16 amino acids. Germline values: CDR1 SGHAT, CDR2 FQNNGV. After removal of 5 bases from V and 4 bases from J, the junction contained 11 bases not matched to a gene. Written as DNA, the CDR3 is TGTGCCAGCAGCCGGGGGGTGGACGCCCTATACAATGAGCAGTTCTTC. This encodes CASSRGVDALYNEQFF.

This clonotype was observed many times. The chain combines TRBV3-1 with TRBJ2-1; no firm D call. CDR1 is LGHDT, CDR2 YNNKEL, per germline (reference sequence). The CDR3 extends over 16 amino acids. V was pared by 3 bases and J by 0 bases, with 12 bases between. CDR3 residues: CASSQGGRSSYNEQFF. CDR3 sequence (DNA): TGTGCCAGCAGCCAGGGCGGAAGAAGCTCCTACAATGAGCAGTTCTTC.

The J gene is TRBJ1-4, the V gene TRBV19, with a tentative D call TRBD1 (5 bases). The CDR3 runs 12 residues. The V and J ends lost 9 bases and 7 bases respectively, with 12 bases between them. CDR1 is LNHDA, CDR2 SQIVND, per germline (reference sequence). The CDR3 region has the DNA TGTGCCAGCCGAAATGGGGGTGAAAAACTGTTTTTT. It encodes CASRNGGEKLFF.

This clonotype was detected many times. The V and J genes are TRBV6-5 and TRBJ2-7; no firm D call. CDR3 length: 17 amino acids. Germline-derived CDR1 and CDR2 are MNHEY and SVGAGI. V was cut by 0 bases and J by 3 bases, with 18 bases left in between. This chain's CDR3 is CASSYSQRAAPNYEQYF. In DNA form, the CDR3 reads TGTGCCAGCAGTTACTCCCAACGGGCGGCGCCCAACTACGAGCAGTACTTC.

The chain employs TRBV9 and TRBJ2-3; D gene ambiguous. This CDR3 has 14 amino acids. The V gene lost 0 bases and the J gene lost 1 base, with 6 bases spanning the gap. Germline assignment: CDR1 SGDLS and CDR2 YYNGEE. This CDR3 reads CASSVVAGTDTQYF. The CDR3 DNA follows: TGTGCCAGCAGCGTAGTGGCGGGCACAGATACGCAGTATTTT.

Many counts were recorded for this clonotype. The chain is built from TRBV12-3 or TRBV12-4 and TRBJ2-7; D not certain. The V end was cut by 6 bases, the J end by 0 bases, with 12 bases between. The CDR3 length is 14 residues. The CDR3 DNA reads TGTGCCAGCAGAAACTCGACCTACTCCTACGAGCAGTACTTC. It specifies CASRNSTYSYEQYF.

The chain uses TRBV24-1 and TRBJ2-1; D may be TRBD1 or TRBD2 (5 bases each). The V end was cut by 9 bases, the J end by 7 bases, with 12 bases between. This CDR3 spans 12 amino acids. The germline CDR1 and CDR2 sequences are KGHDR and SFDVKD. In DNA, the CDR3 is TGTGCCACCCGGGGCACTGGGAATGAGCAGTTCTTC. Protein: CATRGTGNEQFF.